This T cell receptor (beta chain) appears in the sequencing data of a study of tumor-infiltrating lymphocytes in primary liver carcinoma. A primer matching the constant region was used to make TCR beta cDNA from about 500 ng of total RNA. ARM-PCR, slightly modified, supplied the TCR beta libraries through three nested multiplex PCR rounds. It was with TRBV1-TRBV30 forward primers and a C-beta reverse primer that the first two PCR rounds were run, at approximately 9 cycles each. TCRdb reanalysed the multiplex PCR reads using MiXCR and keeps one entry per CDR3 protein. The sample consists of around 78,000 distinct CDR3 sequences, about two thirds of them appearing once. This CDR3 is built from 15 residues. Per germline, CDR1 MDHEN and CDR2 SYDVKM. The V and J ends lost 5 bases and 0 bases, in that order; junction bases with no gene match: 5. Extraction of RNA together with DNA used about 18-30 mg of unsorted bulk tissue.

Of note for this clonotype: A much larger clonotype is one base distant, so this may be a read error.

V and J are TRBV28 and TRBJ2-7, with 9 bases that match TRBD2. This TCR was recovered from a woman aged 60-75 years with primary liver carcinoma and hepatitis B virus infection. Sequenced sample: liver tumor tissue from sampling region 4. The sample's subset: tumor region T4, right-lateral pole. The DNA for the CDR3 is TGTGCCAGCAGTGCCATGGGACTAGCCTCCTACGAGCAGTACTTC. Translated: CASSAMGLASYEQYF.